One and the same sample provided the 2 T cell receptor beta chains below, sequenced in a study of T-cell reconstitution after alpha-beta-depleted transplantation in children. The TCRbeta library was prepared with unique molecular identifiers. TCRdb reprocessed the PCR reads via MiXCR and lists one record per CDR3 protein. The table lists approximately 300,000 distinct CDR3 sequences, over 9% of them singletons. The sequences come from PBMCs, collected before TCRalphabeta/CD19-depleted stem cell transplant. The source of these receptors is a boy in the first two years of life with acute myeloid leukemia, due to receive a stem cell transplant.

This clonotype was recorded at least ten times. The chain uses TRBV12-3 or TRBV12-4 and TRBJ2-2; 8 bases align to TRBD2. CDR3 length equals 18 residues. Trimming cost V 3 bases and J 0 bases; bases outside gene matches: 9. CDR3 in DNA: TGTGCCAGCAGTTTCCGCCTAGGCGGGGGGACGAACACCGGGGAGCTGTTTTTT. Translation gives CASSFRLGGGTNTGELFF.

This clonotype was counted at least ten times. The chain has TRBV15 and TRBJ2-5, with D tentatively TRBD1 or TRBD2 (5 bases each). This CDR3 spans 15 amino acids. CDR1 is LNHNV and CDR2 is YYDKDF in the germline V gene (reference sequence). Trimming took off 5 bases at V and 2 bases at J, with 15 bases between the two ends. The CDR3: CATSPRSWGQETQYF. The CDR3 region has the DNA TGTGCCACCAGCCCCCGATCCTGGGGGCAAGAGACCCAGTACTTC.